Presented here are 2 T cell receptor beta chains from one specimen sequenced in a study of blood T cell repertoires in COVID-19 (dated by TCRdb to the early 2020s). The library came from the immunoSEQ multiplex PCR assay. The source is immuneACCESS, and TCRdb retained only in-frame sequences with V and J called. Part of the clones is not carried over; for the studies checked, unresolved V genes explain less than half of this, and the remainder is unexplained. A total of roughly 50,000 clones appear in this sample, 79% of them only once. The ten largest clonotypes hold under 4% of the sample. The sample was peripheral blood. The receptors here all came from a man in his sixties with acute or convalescent COVID-19.

This clone turned up a few times. The chain joins TRBV27 to TRBJ2-1; TRBD2 aligns across 8 bases. Per germline, CDR1 MNHEY and CDR2 SMNVEV (reference sequence). The CDR3 loop spans 16 amino acids. The trim removed 4 bases at V and 3 bases at J, leaving 8 bases unmatched. The CDR3 sequence: CASSSPLAGGYNEQFF. The CDR3 DNA reads as TGTGCCAGCAGTTCCCCGTTGGCGGGGGGCTACAATGAGCAGTTCTTC.

The chain links TRBV3-1 (or the pseudogene TRBV3-2) to TRBJ1-1, with D possibly TRBD1 on 6 matching bases. The V and J ends lost 6 bases and 8 bases respectively, with 13 bases between them. The CDR3 runs to 12 residues. Germline V lookup: CDR1 LGHDT, CDR2 YNNKEL (reference sequence). CDR3 sequence: CASSPPTGEAFF. DNA of the CDR3: TGTGCCAGCAGTCCTCCGACAGGAGAAGCTTTCTTT.